This is a list of T cell receptor beta chains from one sample in a study of blood T cell repertoires in COVID-19. Produced via immunoSEQ multiplex PCR; TCRdb's table is partial and in-frame only. The data hold about 200,000 clones, with about 90% observed a single time. The sample taken for sequencing was peripheral blood. The receptors come from a man aged 45-65 years with acute or convalescent COVID-19. The CDR3 runs from the conserved cysteine through the conserved F or W. Fields, in order: CDR3 protein, CDR3 DNA, D gene, clone size, J gene, V gene. The D gene is left open where the match is weak. Rows may omit the clone size; those that give it use once, few, many or a size class.

CDR3 protein: CAWSLTNSGIHNEQFF
CDR3 DNA: TGTGCCTGGAGCCTAACAAATAGCGGGATTCACAATGAGCAGTTCTTC
D gene: TRBD2
clone size: .
J gene: TRBJ2-1
V gene: TRBV30

CDR3 protein: CAWSRAGEYSNQPQHF
CDR3 DNA: TGTGCCTGGTCAAGGGCAGGGGAGTATAGCAATCAGCCCCAGCATTTT
D gene: .
clone size: .
J gene: TRBJ1-5
V gene: TRBV30

CDR3 protein: CASSITPGRWEELHQPQHF
CDR3 DNA: TGTGCCAGTAGTATAACCCCAGGGAGGTGGGAAGAGCTCCATCAGCCCCAGCATTTT
D gene: .
clone size: .
J gene: TRBJ1-5
V gene: TRBV19

CDR3 protein: CASSVGAPYEQYF
CDR3 DNA: TGTGCCAGCAGCGTAGGAGCCCCCTACGAGCAGTACTTC
D gene: .
clone size: .
J gene: TRBJ2-7
V gene: TRBV9

CDR3 protein: CASSSDRGLDGYTF
CDR3 DNA: TGTGCCAGCAGCTCGGACAGGGGACTGGATGGCTACACCTTC
D gene: TRBD1
clone size: .
J gene: TRBJ1-2
V gene: TRBV7-9

CDR3 protein: CASSLAFSSEAFF
CDR3 DNA: TGTGCCAGCAGCTTGGCGTTCTCGTCTGAAGCTTTCTTT
D gene: .
clone size: .
J gene: TRBJ1-1
V gene: TRBV5-4

CDR3 protein: CASSEVGQGLSNQPQHF
CDR3 DNA: TGTGCCAGCAGTGAAGTCGGACAGGGACTTAGCAATCAGCCCCAGCATTTT
D gene: TRBD1
clone size: .
J gene: TRBJ1-5
V gene: TRBV6-1

CDR3 protein: CAWKSRDRVLGNSPLHF
CDR3 DNA: TGTGCCTGGAAGTCCCGGGACAGGGTATTGGGTAATTCACCCCTCCACTTT
D gene: TRBD1
clone size: .
J gene: TRBJ1-6
V gene: TRBV30

CDR3 protein: CASSLRTGGRNTEAFF
CDR3 DNA: TGTGCCAGCTCGCTAAGGACAGGGGGACGGAACACTGAAGCTTTCTTT
D gene: TRBD1
clone size: .
J gene: TRBJ1-1
V gene: TRBV18

CDR3 protein: CSARYTDTQYF
CDR3 DNA: TGCAGCGCCCGCTACACAGATACGCAGTATTTT
D gene: .
clone size: once
J gene: TRBJ2-3
V gene: TRBV29-1

CDR3 protein: CASSLSRGDKSSGNTIYF
CDR3 DNA: TGTGCCAGCAGTTTATCGAGAGGGGACAAGAGCTCTGGAAACACCATATATTTT
D gene: .
clone size: .
J gene: TRBJ1-3
V gene: TRBV27

CDR3 protein: CASSPRPSDGYTF
CDR3 DNA: TGTGCCAGCTCACCGAGGCCCTCGGATGGCTACACCTTC
D gene: .
clone size: .
J gene: TRBJ1-2
V gene: TRBV18

CDR3 protein: CSVAARLSYNEQFF
CDR3 DNA: TGCAGCGTTGCGGCCAGGTTGTCCTACAATGAGCAGTTCTTC
D gene: .
clone size: .
J gene: TRBJ2-1
V gene: TRBV29-1

CDR3 protein: CASSLAVWGRAGELFF
CDR3 DNA: TGTGCCAGCAGCTTGGCGGTATGGGGGCGCGCCGGGGAGCTGTTTTTT
D gene: .
clone size: once
J gene: TRBJ2-2
V gene: TRBV5-6

CDR3 protein: CASSLSGAGNQPQHF
CDR3 DNA: TGTGCCAGCAGTTTATCAGGGGCTGGCAATCAGCCCCAGCATTTT
D gene: .
clone size: .
J gene: TRBJ1-5
V gene: TRBV27

CDR3 protein: CASSRRGDEIAGELFF
CDR3 DNA: TGTGCCAGCTCCCGGCGGGGGGACGAGATCGCCGGGGAGCTGTTTTTT
D gene: TRBD2
clone size: .
J gene: TRBJ2-2
V gene: TRBV18

CDR3 protein: CASSGGGRETQYF
CDR3 DNA: TGTGCCAGCAGCGGGGGGGGGCGGGAGACCCAGTACTTC
D gene: .
clone size: .
J gene: TRBJ2-5
V gene: TRBV9

CDR3 protein: CASSATGSGYTF
CDR3 DNA: TGTGCCAGCAGCGCTACAGGGAGTGGCTACACCTTC
D gene: .
clone size: .
J gene: TRBJ1-2
V gene: TRBV7-8

CDR3 protein: CARLRSSRGGQPQHF
CDR3 DNA: TGTGCCAGGCTGCGGTCGTCCCGGGGGGGGCAGCCCCAGCATTTT
D gene: .
clone size: once
J gene: TRBJ1-5
V gene: TRBV19

CDR3 protein: CASRGQSNQPQHF
CDR3 DNA: TGTGCCAGCAGGGGACAGAGCAATCAGCCCCAGCATTTT
D gene: TRBD1
clone size: .
J gene: TRBJ1-5
V gene: TRBV6-5

CDR3 protein: CASSSSYLRPGLSSGNTIYF
CDR3 DNA: TGTGCCAGCAGTTCCTCCTATCTCAGACCGGGACTTTCTTCTGGAAACACCATATATTTT
D gene: .
clone size: .
J gene: TRBJ1-3
V gene: TRBV6-2/TRBV6-3

CDR3 protein: CASSVDQGAYTEAFF
CDR3 DNA: TGTGCCAGCAGCGTAGATCAGGGGGCATATACTGAAGCTTTCTTT
D gene: TRBD1
clone size: once
J gene: TRBJ1-1
V gene: TRBV9

CDR3 protein: CASSDLRQGINEQFF
CDR3 DNA: TGTGCCAGCAGTGATTTGAGACAGGGTATCAATGAGCAGTTCTTC
D gene: TRBD1
clone size: .
J gene: TRBJ2-1
V gene: TRBV25-1

CDR3 protein: CASTDYSRQYF
CDR3 DNA: TGTGCCAGCACTGACTATTCTCGGCAGTACTTC
D gene: .
clone size: .
J gene: TRBJ2-7
V gene: TRBV2

CDR3 protein: CASSPSGGLGQPQHF
CDR3 DNA: TGTGCCAGCAGCCCAAGTGGAGGGTTGGGCCAGCCCCAGCATTTT
D gene: .
clone size: .
J gene: TRBJ1-5
V gene: TRBV9

CDR3 protein: CASSQDRGYGYTF
CDR3 DNA: TGCGCCAGCAGCCAAGATAGGGGATATGGCTACACCTTC
D gene: .
clone size: .
J gene: TRBJ1-2
V gene: TRBV4-1

CDR3 protein: CASSYLTGPLHF
CDR3 DNA: TGTGCCAGCAGTTACCTGACAGGACCCCTCCACTTT
D gene: .
clone size: .
J gene: TRBJ1-6
V gene: TRBV12-3/TRBV12-4

CDR3 protein: CASSIRGLDYGYTF
CDR3 DNA: TGTGCCAGCAGTATCAGGGGTTTAGACTATGGCTACACCTTC
D gene: .
clone size: .
J gene: TRBJ1-2
V gene: TRBV6-5

CDR3 protein: CASSFRDRNYGYTF
CDR3 DNA: TGTGCCAGCAGCTTCCGGGACAGGAACTATGGCTACACCTTC
D gene: TRBD1
clone size: .
J gene: TRBJ1-2
V gene: TRBV7-9

CDR3 protein: CAISESSNGQETQYF
CDR3 DNA: TGTGCCATCAGTGAGTCGTCGAACGGTCAAGAGACCCAGTACTTC
D gene: .
clone size: .
J gene: TRBJ2-5
V gene: TRBV10-3

CDR3 protein: CATSTSGHYNEQFF
CDR3 DNA: TGTGCCACCTCCACTAGCGGCCACTACAATGAGCAGTTCTTC
D gene: TRBD2
clone size: .
J gene: TRBJ2-1
V gene: TRBV19

CDR3 protein: CASSRDSGNYGYTF
CDR3 DNA: TGTGCCAGCAGCCGGGACAGTGGAAACTATGGCTACACCTTC
D gene: TRBD1
clone size: many
J gene: TRBJ1-2
V gene: TRBV7-8

CDR3 protein: CASSQDATGESETQYF
CDR3 DNA: TGCGCCAGCAGCCAAGATGCGACAGGGGAATCGGAGACCCAGTACTTC
D gene: TRBD1
clone size: .
J gene: TRBJ2-5
V gene: TRBV4-3

CDR3 protein: CATSRVLARSEQYF
CDR3 DNA: TGTGCCACCAGCAGAGTGCTAGCGCGATCCGAGCAGTACTTC
D gene: .
clone size: .
J gene: TRBJ2-7
V gene: TRBV15

CDR3 protein: CAWSPGLVGGNEQFF
CDR3 DNA: TGTGCCTGGAGCCCTGGGCTAGTGGGGGGCAATGAGCAGTTCTTC
D gene: .
clone size: .
J gene: TRBJ2-1
V gene: TRBV30

CDR3 protein: CASSFDRVWETQYF
CDR3 DNA: TGTGCCAGCAGCTTTGACAGGGTTTGGGAGACCCAGTACTTC
D gene: TRBD1
clone size: once
J gene: TRBJ2-5
V gene: TRBV7-2

CDR3 protein: CASSEDSSYNSPLHF
CDR3 DNA: TGTGCCAGCAGTGAGGACAGCTCCTATAATTCACCCCTCCACTTT
D gene: .
clone size: .
J gene: TRBJ1-6
V gene: TRBV2

CDR3 protein: CAISEGGEVGNEQFF
CDR3 DNA: TGTGCCATCAGTGAAGGGGGGGAGGTAGGGAATGAGCAGTTCTTC
D gene: .
clone size: .
J gene: TRBJ2-1
V gene: TRBV10-3

CDR3 protein: CASSSGGIVSYNEQFF
CDR3 DNA: TGCGCCAGCAGCAGCGGGGGGATTGTATCCTACAATGAGCAGTTCTTC
D gene: TRBD2
clone size: .
J gene: TRBJ2-1
V gene: TRBV5-1

CDR3 protein: CASSPREGEKLFF
CDR3 DNA: TGTGCCAGCAGTCCCCGGGAGGGGGAAAAACTGTTTTTT
D gene: .
clone size: .
J gene: TRBJ1-4
V gene: TRBV12-3/TRBV12-4

CDR3 protein: CASSPRTENTEAFF
CDR3 DNA: TGTGCCAGCAGCCCCCGGACAGAGAACACTGAAGCTTTCTTT
D gene: .
clone size: .
J gene: TRBJ1-1
V gene: TRBV27

CDR3 protein: CASSLQGRNTEAFF
CDR3 DNA: TGTGCCAGTAGTCTACAGGGGAGAAACACTGAAGCTTTCTTT
D gene: TRBD1
clone size: .
J gene: TRBJ1-1
V gene: TRBV19

CDR3 protein: CASSFSPLLAGGEQFF
CDR3 DNA: TGTGCCAGCAGCTTTAGCCCTTTACTAGCGGGAGGTGAGCAGTTCTTC
D gene: TRBD2
clone size: .
J gene: TRBJ2-1
V gene: TRBV7-2

CDR3 protein: CAWSLGIYSNQPQHF
CDR3 DNA: TGTGCCTGGAGCCTCGGGATCTATAGCAATCAGCCCCAGCATTTT
D gene: .
clone size: .
J gene: TRBJ1-5
V gene: TRBV30

CDR3 protein: CASSPTGGRRAFF
CDR3 DNA: TGTGCCAGCAGCCCGACAGGGGGAAGACGAGCTTTCTTT
D gene: TRBD1
clone size: once
J gene: TRBJ1-1
V gene: TRBV7-3

CDR3 protein: CASKRTGTSRPDTQYF
CDR3 DNA: TGTGCCAGCAAGAGGACCGGGACTAGTAGGCCGGATACGCAGTATTTT
D gene: TRBD2
clone size: once
J gene: TRBJ2-3
V gene: TRBV27

CDR3 protein: CASSLIPPGSGANVLTF
CDR3 DNA: TGTGCCAGCAGCTTAATCCCCCCAGGGTCTGGGGCCAACGTCCTGACTTTC
D gene: .
clone size: .
J gene: TRBJ2-6
V gene: TRBV7-3

CDR3 protein: CASSRTGGTGAGDTQYF
CDR3 DNA: TGTGCCAGCAGCCGGACTGGAGGGACAGGGGCTGGGGATACGCAGTATTTT
D gene: TRBD1
clone size: once
J gene: TRBJ2-3
V gene: TRBV7-2

CDR3 protein: CASSQDLSGGNTIYF
CDR3 DNA: TGCGCCAGCAGCCAAGATCTATCAGGGGGAAACACCATATATTTT
D gene: .
clone size: .
J gene: TRBJ1-3
V gene: TRBV4-1

CDR3 protein: CASSLTEDSPLHF
CDR3 DNA: TGTGCCAGCAGTCTGACGGAGGATTCACCCCTCCACTTT
D gene: .
clone size: .
J gene: TRBJ1-6
V gene: TRBV6-5

CDR3 protein: CASSATGFQETQYF
CDR3 DNA: TGTGCCAGCAGCGCGACAGGGTTCCAAGAGACCCAGTACTTC
D gene: TRBD1
clone size: .
J gene: TRBJ2-5
V gene: TRBV9

CDR3 protein: CASSPTPRRDRGHYGYTF
CDR3 DNA: TGTGCCAGCAGCCCCACCCCCCGAAGGGACAGGGGTCACTATGGCTACACCTTC
D gene: TRBD1
clone size: .
J gene: TRBJ1-2
V gene: TRBV7-8

CDR3 protein: CASSPGGGSGNTIYF
CDR3 DNA: TGTGCCAGCAGCCCAGGGGGCGGCTCTGGAAACACCATATATTTT
D gene: TRBD1
clone size: .
J gene: TRBJ1-3
V gene: TRBV27

CDR3 protein: CASSPVGGAGETQYF
CDR3 DNA: TGCGCCAGCAGCCCCGTAGGAGGGGCAGGAGAGACCCAGTACTTC
D gene: .
clone size: .
J gene: TRBJ2-5
V gene: TRBV4-1

CDR3 protein: CASSQRDRGLTEAFF
CDR3 DNA: TGTGCCAGCAGCCAAAGGGACAGGGGGCTCACTGAAGCTTTCTTT
D gene: TRBD1
clone size: .
J gene: TRBJ1-1
V gene: TRBV16